The rows below give T cell receptor beta chains drawn from one sample of a study of OX40 agonist ivuxolimab in advanced cancers. Clones were sequenced by immunoSEQ multiplex PCR, and TCRdb holds only the in-frame ones, with some missing. The profile shows 77,000 or so clones, approximately 91% of them singletons. Sequenced here: CD4+ or CD8+ T cells sorted from blood, sampled in a trial of the OX40 agonist ivuxolimab. All receptors derive from an adult with an advanced solid tumor such as melanoma, head and neck, liver or kidney cancer. Each CDR3 is given with its conserved first and last residue. Fields, in order: clone size, J gene, V gene, D gene, CDR3 protein, CDR3 DNA. D genes are given only for firm matches. Some rows mark clone size as missing; the rest say once, few, many or name a class of expanded clone.

clone size: once
J gene: TRBJ2-1
V gene: TRBV19
D gene: TRBD2
CDR3 protein: CASSTGTSGREQFF
CDR3 DNA: TGTGCCAGTAGTACCGGGACTAGCGGGAGAGAGCAGTTCTTC

clone size: once
J gene: TRBJ2-4
V gene: TRBV11-1
D gene: .
CDR3 protein: CASSDGWVSKNIQYF
CDR3 DNA: TGTGCCAGCAGCGACGGGTGGGTGTCCAAAAACATTCAGTACTTC

clone size: .
J gene: TRBJ2-7
V gene: TRBV30
D gene: .
CDR3 protein: CAWSDKGGEQYF
CDR3 DNA: TGTGCCTGGAGTGACAAGGGTGGCGAGCAGTACTTC

clone size: .
J gene: TRBJ2-1
V gene: TRBV29-1
D gene: .
CDR3 protein: CSVEVRNEQFF
CDR3 DNA: TGCAGCGTTGAAGTTAGGAATGAGCAGTTCTTC

clone size: .
J gene: TRBJ2-7
V gene: TRBV7-6
D gene: .
CDR3 protein: CASSLVDASEQYF
CDR3 DNA: TGTGCCAGCAGCTTAGTCGACGCGAGCGAGCAGTACTTC

clone size: .
J gene: TRBJ2-4
V gene: TRBV6-1
D gene: TRBD1
CDR3 protein: CASSEAGIQGAYIQYF
CDR3 DNA: TGTGCCAGCAGTGAAGCTGGGATCCAGGGGGCTTACATTCAGTACTTC

clone size: .
J gene: TRBJ2-2
V gene: TRBV11-3
D gene: .
CDR3 protein: CASSPRDGGTGELFF
CDR3 DNA: TGTGCCAGCAGCCCCCGTGATGGGGGGACCGGGGAGCTGTTTTTT

clone size: .
J gene: TRBJ1-1
V gene: TRBV6-6
D gene: .
CDR3 protein: CASSLGRNTEAFF
CDR3 DNA: TGTGCCAGCAGCCTCGGGCGGAACACTGAAGCTTTCTTT

clone size: .
J gene: TRBJ2-1
V gene: TRBV9
D gene: .
CDR3 protein: CASSFGGDSYNEQFF
CDR3 DNA: TGTGCCAGCAGCTTTGGGGGGGACAGCTACAATGAGCAGTTCTTC

clone size: few
J gene: TRBJ1-5
V gene: TRBV4-1
D gene: .
CDR3 protein: CASSQDFGGNQPQHF
CDR3 DNA: TGCGCCAGCAGCCAAGATTTCGGGGGCAATCAGCCCCAGCATTTT

clone size: .
J gene: TRBJ1-3
V gene: TRBV6-5
D gene: .
CDR3 protein: CASSYSGGTGNTIYF
CDR3 DNA: TGTGCCAGCAGTTACTCAGGCGGAACTGGAAACACCATATATTTT

clone size: .
J gene: TRBJ2-6
V gene: TRBV10-2
D gene: TRBD2
CDR3 protein: CASTSGGASGANVLTF
CDR3 DNA: TGCGCCAGCACCAGCGGGGGGGCGTCCGGGGCCAACGTCCTGACTTTC

clone size: .
J gene: TRBJ1-2
V gene: TRBV5-1
D gene: TRBD1
CDR3 protein: CASSSTGEANYGYTF
CDR3 DNA: TGCGCCAGCAGCTCTACAGGGGAGGCGAACTATGGCTACACCTTC

clone size: .
J gene: TRBJ2-7
V gene: TRBV10-1
D gene: .
CDR3 protein: CASSGGVNYEQYF
CDR3 DNA: TGCGCCAGCAGTGGAGGGGTAAACTACGAGCAGTACTTC

clone size: .
J gene: TRBJ2-2
V gene: TRBV5-4
D gene: TRBD2
CDR3 protein: CASSLARGAGGTGELFF
CDR3 DNA: TGTGCCAGCAGCTTGGCGAGAGGCGCGGGAGGCACCGGGGAGCTGTTTTTT

clone size: .
J gene: TRBJ1-1
V gene: TRBV6-1
D gene: .
CDR3 protein: CASSEEGRARSHF
CDR3 DNA: TGTGCCAGCAGTGAAGAGGGGCGGGCCCGGTCTCACTTT

clone size: few
J gene: TRBJ1-3
V gene: TRBV27
D gene: .
CDR3 protein: CASSSGNTIYF
CDR3 DNA: TGTGCCAGCTCCTCCGGAAACACCATATATTTT

clone size: .
J gene: TRBJ1-2
V gene: TRBV10-2
D gene: .
CDR3 protein: CASSESGLSYGYTF
CDR3 DNA: TGCGCCAGCAGTGAATCAGGACTCTCCTATGGCTACACCTTC

clone size: .
J gene: TRBJ2-4
V gene: TRBV27
D gene: .
CDR3 protein: CASSSEQGRENIQYF
CDR3 DNA: TGTGCCAGCAGTTCAGAACAGGGACGGGAAAACATTCAGTACTTC

clone size: .
J gene: TRBJ2-4
V gene: TRBV2
D gene: TRBD2
CDR3 protein: CASSENSGGLAKNIQYF
CDR3 DNA: TGTGCCAGCAGTGAAAATAGCGGGGGGTTGGCCAAAAACATTCAGTACTTC

clone size: .
J gene: TRBJ1-4
V gene: TRBV25-1
D gene: .
CDR3 protein: CASSGVRTNNEKLFF
CDR3 DNA: TGTGCCAGCAGTGGGGTTAGAACGAATAATGAAAAACTGTTTTTT

clone size: .
J gene: TRBJ2-5
V gene: TRBV19
D gene: .
CDR3 protein: CASSIASRETQYF
CDR3 DNA: TGTGCCAGTAGTATAGCGTCAAGGGAGACCCAGTACTTC